These 18 T cell receptor beta chains were sequenced from one sample in a study of blood T cell repertoires in COVID-19. Profiling relied on immunoSEQ multiplex PCR, and the TCRdb table lists in-frame clones only, not all of them. The sample has about 300,000 clones, around 84% seen once. Source material: peripheral blood. The receptor set was obtained from a human donor with COVID-19, enrolled during active disease. The donor label of this sample is uncertain.

The V call is TRBV6-6, the J call TRBJ1-3; D ambiguous. The CDR3 loop spans 15 amino acids. Deletions cut 4 bases from V and 2 bases from J, with 12 bases between. Germline V gene lookup returns CDR1 MNHNY and CDR2 SVGAGI (reference sequence). The DNA for the CDR3 is TGTGCCAGCAGTTCCGCCTTGGGCGCTGGAAACACCATATATTTT. Its translation is CASSSALGAGNTIYF.

The V gene is TRBV5-1, the J gene TRBJ1-1; D is undetermined. The CDR3 runs to 16 residues. Trimming took 4 bases from V and 6 from J, leaving 22 bases between them. The germline CDR1 and CDR2 sequences are SGHRS and YFSETQ. CDR3 sequence: CASSPTGGVLSAEAFF. The CDR3 coding sequence is TGCGCCAGCAGCCCCACCGGCGGGGTCCTTTCGGCTGAAGCTTTCTTT.

The chain has TRBV28 and TRBJ1-6; 7 bases align to TRBD1. CDR1 and CDR2 from the germline V gene are MDHEN and SYDVKM. This CDR3 region has 15 residues. The J segment lost 3 bases and the V segment lost 5 bases, leaving 4 bases of the junction unmatched. The CDR3 is CASSKDRSYNSPLHF. The DNA of the CDR3 is TGTGCCAGCAGTAAGGACAGGAGCTATAATTCACCCCTCCACTTT.

The CDR3 region is CAISRRADTQYF. The CDR3 DNA reads TGTGCCATCAGCCGACGGGCAGATACGCAGTATTTT. The chain has TRBV10-3 and TRBJ2-3; no reliable D call. The CDR3 loop spans 12 amino acids. Germline V gene data show CDR1 as ENHRY and CDR2 as SYGVKD. V dropped 6 bases and J dropped 4 bases, with 8 bases sitting between them.

V usage is TRBV27 and J usage is TRBJ1-6; D is possibly TRBD1 (6 bases). V was shortened by 6 bases and J by 2 bases, with 8 bases between the two germline ends. CDR1 MNHEY and CDR2 SMNVEV come from the germline V gene (reference sequence). This CDR3 region has 14 residues. CDR3 sequence: CASSGGPYNSPLHF. DNA for the CDR3: TGTGCCAGCAGCGGGGGGCCCTATAATTCACCCCTCCACTTT.

V usage is TRBV28 and J usage is TRBJ1-1; tentative D call: TRBD1 (5 bases). Trimming took off 7 bases at V and 5 bases at J, with 17 bases between the two ends. The CDR3 runs 14 residues. From germline, CDR1 is MDHEN and CDR2 SYDVKM. The CDR3 region is CASTWGGALTEAFF. CDR3 in DNA: TGTGCCAGCACCTGGGGTGGGGCCTTGACTGAAGCTTTCTTT.

The rearrangement links TRBV3-1 (or the pseudogene TRBV3-2) to TRBJ2-3; D may be TRBD2 (6 bases). The germline V gene encodes CDR1 LGHDT and CDR2 YNNKEL (reference sequence). V was shortened by 4 bases and J by 2 bases, with 10 bases between the two germline ends. This CDR3 has 14 residues. DNA of the CDR3: TGTGCCAGCAGCCGGGAGGCCATCACAGATACGCAGTATTTT. It translates to CASSREAITDTQYF.

The chain combines TRBV7-3 with TRBJ2-7; D may be TRBD2 (5 bases). The germline CDR1 and CDR2 sequences are SGHTA and FQGTGA. V lost 2 bases to trimming and J lost 4 bases, with 12 bases between them. CDR3 length: 14 residues. The CDR3 DNA reads TGTGCCAGCAGCTTAGATGGGGAGCGGTACGAGCAGTACTTC. It encodes CASSLDGERYEQYF. Full variable domain (remainder filled in from reference TRBV7-3 and TRBJ2-7): GAGVSQTPSNKVTEKGKYVELRCDPISGHTALYWYRQSLGQGPEFLIYFQGTGAADDSGLPNDRFFAVRPEGSVSTLKIQRTERGDSAVYLCASSLDGERYEQYFGPGTRLTVT.

The rearrangement joins TRBV5-4 to TRBJ2-7, with 8 bases that match TRBD1. The CDR3 runs to 15 residues. CDR1 is SGHNT and CDR2 is YYREEE in the germline V gene (reference sequence). With 4 bases clipped from V and 0 bases from J, the junction kept 6 bases outside the gene matches. This chain's CDR3 is CASSTRTGSSYEQYF. Written as DNA, the CDR3 is TGTGCCAGCAGCACACGGACAGGGAGCTCCTACGAGCAGTACTTC.

This chain uses TRBV11-2 with TRBJ1-1; TRBD1 matches 8 bases. Per the germline V gene, CDR1 is SGHAT and CDR2 is FQNNGV. The CDR3 sequence is 18 residues long. V was clipped by 3 bases and J by 0 bases; unmatched bases: 12. The CDR3 bases are TGTGCCAGCAGCTTTCGGGAGGCAGGGGGCGGCATGAACACTGAAGCTTTCTTT. Its protein product is CASSFREAGGGMNTEAFF.

This chain connects TRBV7-8 to TRBJ2-1, with 11 bases that match TRBD2. Germline CDR1 SGHVS, CDR2 FQNEAQ. Trimming took 5 bases from V and 5 from J; bases not matched to a gene: 5. CDR3 length: 15 residues. The CDR3 coding sequence is TGTGCCAGCAGCACGACTAGCGGGGATCACAATGAGCAGTTCTTC. Protein product: CASSTTSGDHNEQFF.

This clone was seen just once. The chain recombines TRBV28 with TRBJ2-2; 8 bases fit TRBD1. Germline CDR1 and CDR2: MDHEN and SYDVKM. With V trimmed by 8 bases and J by 5 bases, 4 bases remained unmatched. The CDR3 has 13 amino acids. The CDR3 nucleotides are TGTGCCAGCGGGACAGGTATTACCGGGGAGCTGTTTTTT. Translated: CASGTGITGELFF.

This clone showed up just once. CDR3 in amino acids: CASSFGGRTEAFF. The DNA of the CDR3 is TGTGCCAGCAGTTTCGGGGGACGGACTGAAGCTTTCTTT. J is TRBJ1-1 and V is TRBV12-3 or TRBV12-4; tentatively, D is TRBD1 (5 bases). V was clipped by 3 bases and J by 5 bases, with 10 bases between them. The CDR3 sequence is 13 residues long.

This clone came up once. This chain links TRBV19 with TRBJ2-1, with D possibly TRBD2 on 6 matching bases. Germline V gene sequence: CDR1 LNHDA, CDR2 SQIVND (reference sequence). The germline V and J ends were trimmed by 5 bases and 8 bases, with 16 bases remaining between them. CDR3 length equals 14 residues. CDR3 bases: TGTGCCAGTAGTCCCGGGGGAGTCGGCGATGAGCAGTTCTTC. Amino acids: CASSPGGVGDEQFF. Full variable domain (missing parts from reference TRBV19 and TRBJ2-1): DGGITQSPKYLFRKEGQNVTLSCEQNLNHDAMYWYRQDPGQGLRLIYYSQIVNDFQKGDIAEGYSVSREKKESFPLTVTSAQKNPTAFYLCASSPGGVGDEQFFGPGTRLTVL.

This clone is a singleton in its sample. The chain employs TRBV30 and TRBJ1-3; no clear D. V lost 1 base to trimming and J lost 0 bases, with 7 bases between them. The CDR3 totals 14 residues. CDR1 GTSNPN and CDR2 SVGIG come from the germline V gene (reference sequence). The CDR3 sequence is CAWSARRSGNTIYF. The CDR3 DNA is TGTGCCTGGAGTGCCAGGCGCTCTGGAAACACCATATATTTT.

The chain has TRBV29-1 and TRBJ2-7, with D possibly being TRBD2 (7 bases). In germline, CDR1 is SQVTM, CDR2 ANQGSEA. CDR3 length: 13 amino acids. Trimming took off 7 bases at V and 6 bases at J, with 19 bases between the two ends. CDR3 bases: TGCAGCGCTCAAGGGGCAGGGGAGGGCGAGCAGTACTTC. This encodes CSAQGAGEGEQYF.

The J gene is TRBJ1-4, the V gene TRBV5-4; 7 positions agree with TRBD1. Germline V lookup: CDR1 SGHNT, CDR2 YYREEE (reference sequence). After removal of 2 bases from V and 5 bases from J, the junction contained 3 bases not matched to a gene. The CDR3 has 14 amino acids. CDR3 DNA sequence: TGTGCCAGCAGCTTCGACAGGGTAAATGAAAAACTGTTTTTT. Its protein is CASSFDRVNEKLFF.

This chain links TRBV19 with TRBJ1-6; D is unclear. This CDR3 region has 16 residues. Per germline, CDR1 LNHDA and CDR2 SQIVND (reference sequence). V was clipped by 4 bases and J by 0 bases, with 10 bases between them. The CDR3 loop is CASSTLQSSYNSPLHF. The DNA for the CDR3 is TGTGCCAGTAGTACTCTACAGAGCTCCTATAATTCACCCCTCCACTTT.